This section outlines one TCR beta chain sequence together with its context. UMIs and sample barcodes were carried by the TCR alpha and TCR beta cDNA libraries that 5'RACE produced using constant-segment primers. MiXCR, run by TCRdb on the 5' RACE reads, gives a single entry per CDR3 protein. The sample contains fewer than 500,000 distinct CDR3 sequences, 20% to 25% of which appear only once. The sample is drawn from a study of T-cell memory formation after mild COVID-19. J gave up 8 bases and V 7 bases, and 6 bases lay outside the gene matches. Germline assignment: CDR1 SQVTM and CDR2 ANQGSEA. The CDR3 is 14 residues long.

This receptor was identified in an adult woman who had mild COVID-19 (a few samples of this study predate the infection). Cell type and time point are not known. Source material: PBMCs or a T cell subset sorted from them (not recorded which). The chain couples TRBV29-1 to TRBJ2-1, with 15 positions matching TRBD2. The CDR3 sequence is CSAQGLAGGHEQFF. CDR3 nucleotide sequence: TGCAGCGCCCAAGGACTAGCGGGAGGGCATGAGCAGTTCTTC.